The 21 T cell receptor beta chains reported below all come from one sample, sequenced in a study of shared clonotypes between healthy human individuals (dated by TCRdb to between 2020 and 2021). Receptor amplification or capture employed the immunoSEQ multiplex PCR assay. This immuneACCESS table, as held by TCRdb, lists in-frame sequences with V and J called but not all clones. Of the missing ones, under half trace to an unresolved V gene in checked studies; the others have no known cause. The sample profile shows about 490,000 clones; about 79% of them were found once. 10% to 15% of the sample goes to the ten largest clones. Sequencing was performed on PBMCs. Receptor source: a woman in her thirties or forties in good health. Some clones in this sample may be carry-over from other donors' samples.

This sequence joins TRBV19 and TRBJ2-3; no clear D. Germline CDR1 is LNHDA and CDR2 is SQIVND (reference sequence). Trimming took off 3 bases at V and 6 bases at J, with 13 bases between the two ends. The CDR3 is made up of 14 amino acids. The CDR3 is CASSISAARDTQYF. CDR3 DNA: TGTGCCAGTAGTATCTCAGCCGCCCGCGATACGCAGTATTTT. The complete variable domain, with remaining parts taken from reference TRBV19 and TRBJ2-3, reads DGGITQSPKYLFRKEGQNVTLSCEQNLNHDAMYWYRQDPGQGLRLIYYSQIVNDFQKGDIAEGYSVSREKKESFPLTVTSAQKNPTAFYLCASSISAARDTQYFGPGTRLTVL.

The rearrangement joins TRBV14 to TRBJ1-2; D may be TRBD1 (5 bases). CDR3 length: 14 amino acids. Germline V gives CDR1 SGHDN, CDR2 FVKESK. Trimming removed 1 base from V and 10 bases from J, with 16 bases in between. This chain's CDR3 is CASSQAFGQVVYTF. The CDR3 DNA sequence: TGTGCCAGCAGCCAAGCGTTTGGACAAGTAGTCTACACCTTC.

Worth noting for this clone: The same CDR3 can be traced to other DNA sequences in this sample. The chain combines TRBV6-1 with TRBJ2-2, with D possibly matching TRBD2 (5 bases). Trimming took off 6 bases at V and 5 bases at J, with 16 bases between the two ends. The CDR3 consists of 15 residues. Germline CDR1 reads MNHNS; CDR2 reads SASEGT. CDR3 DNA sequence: TGTGCCAGCAGCCAAGGTGGAGGCTATACCGGGGAGCTGTTTTTT. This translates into CASSQGGGYTGELFF.

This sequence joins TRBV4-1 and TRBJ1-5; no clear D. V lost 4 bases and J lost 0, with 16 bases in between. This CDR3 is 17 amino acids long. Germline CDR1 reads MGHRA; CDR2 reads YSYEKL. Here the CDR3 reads CASSPVGIPYSNQPQHF. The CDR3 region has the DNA TGCGCCAGCAGCCCGGTCGGTATTCCCTATAGCAATCAGCCCCAGCATTTT.

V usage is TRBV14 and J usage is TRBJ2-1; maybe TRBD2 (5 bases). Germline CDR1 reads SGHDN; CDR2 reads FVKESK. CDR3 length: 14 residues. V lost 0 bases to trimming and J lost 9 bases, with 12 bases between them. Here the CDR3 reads CASSQDLSRVEQFF. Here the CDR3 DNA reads TGTGCCAGCAGCCAAGATCTTTCGCGGGTTGAGCAGTTCTTC.

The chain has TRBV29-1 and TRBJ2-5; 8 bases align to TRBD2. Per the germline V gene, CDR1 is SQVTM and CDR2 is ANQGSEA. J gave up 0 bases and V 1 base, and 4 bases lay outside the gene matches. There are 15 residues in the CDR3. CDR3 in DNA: TGCAGCGTTGAAGGAATAGCGGGGCACCAAGAGACCCAGTACTTC. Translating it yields CSVEGIAGHQETQYF.

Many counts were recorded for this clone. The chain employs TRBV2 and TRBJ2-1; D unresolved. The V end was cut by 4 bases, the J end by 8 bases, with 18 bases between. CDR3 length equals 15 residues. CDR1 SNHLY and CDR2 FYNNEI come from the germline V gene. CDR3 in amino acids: CASSVGRAQVHEQFF. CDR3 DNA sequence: TGTGCCAGCAGTGTTGGACGAGCTCAGGTGCATGAGCAGTTCTTC.

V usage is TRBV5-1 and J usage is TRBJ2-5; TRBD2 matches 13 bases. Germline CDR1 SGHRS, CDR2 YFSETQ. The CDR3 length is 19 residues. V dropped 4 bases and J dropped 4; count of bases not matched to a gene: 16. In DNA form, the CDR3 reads TGCGCCAGCAGCGCCGGGGCGGGACTAGCGGGATTTAGGGGAGAGACCCAGTACTTC. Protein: CASSAGAGLAGFRGETQYF.

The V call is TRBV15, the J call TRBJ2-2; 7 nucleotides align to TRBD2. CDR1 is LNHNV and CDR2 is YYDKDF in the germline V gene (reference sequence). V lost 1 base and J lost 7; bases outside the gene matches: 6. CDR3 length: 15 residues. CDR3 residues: CATSRVPTSIGELFF. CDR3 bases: TGTGCCACCAGCAGAGTCCCGACTAGCATCGGGGAGCTGTTTTTT.

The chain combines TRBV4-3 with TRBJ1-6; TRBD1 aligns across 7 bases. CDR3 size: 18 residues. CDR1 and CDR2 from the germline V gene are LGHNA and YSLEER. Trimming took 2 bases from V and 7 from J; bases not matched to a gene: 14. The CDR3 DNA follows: TGCGCCAGCAGCCAAAGTTACCTTACAGGGGACGGCAATTCACCCCTCCACTTT. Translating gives CASSQSYLTGDGNSPLHF.

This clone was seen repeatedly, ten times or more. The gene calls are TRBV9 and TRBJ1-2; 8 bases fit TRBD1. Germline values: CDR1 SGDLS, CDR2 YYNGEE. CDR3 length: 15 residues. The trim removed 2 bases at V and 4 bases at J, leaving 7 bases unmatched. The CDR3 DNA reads TGTGCCAGCAGCGTCACAGGGGGTTCTCCCTATGGCTACACCTTC. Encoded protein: CASSVTGGSPYGYTF. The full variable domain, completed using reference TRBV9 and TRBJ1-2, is DSGVTQTPKHLITATGQRVTLRCSPRSGDLSVYWYQQSLDQGLQFLIQYYNGEERAKGNILERFSAQQFPDLHSELNLSSLELGDSALYFCASSVTGGSPYGYTFGSGTRLTVV.

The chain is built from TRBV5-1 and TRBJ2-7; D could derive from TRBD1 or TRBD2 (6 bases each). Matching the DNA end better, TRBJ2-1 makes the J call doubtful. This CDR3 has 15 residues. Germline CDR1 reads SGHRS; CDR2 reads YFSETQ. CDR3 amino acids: CASSLEGGSYNEQFF. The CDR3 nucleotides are TGCGCCAGCAGCTTGGAGGGGGGAAGCTACAATGAGCAGTTCTTC.

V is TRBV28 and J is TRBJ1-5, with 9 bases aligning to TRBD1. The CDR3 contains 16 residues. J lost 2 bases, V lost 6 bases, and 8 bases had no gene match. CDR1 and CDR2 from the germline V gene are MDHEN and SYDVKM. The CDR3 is CASSPTGGRRNQPQHF. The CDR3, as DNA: TGTGCCAGCAGCCCTACAGGGGGCCGGCGCAATCAGCCCCAGCATTTT.

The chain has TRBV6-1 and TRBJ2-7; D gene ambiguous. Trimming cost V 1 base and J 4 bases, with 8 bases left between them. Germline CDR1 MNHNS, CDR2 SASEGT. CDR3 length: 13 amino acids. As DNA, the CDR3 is TGTGCCAGCAGTGAAGAGACCTCATACGAGCAGTACTTC. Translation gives CASSEETSYEQYF.

The CDR3 spells CSVEVSGSTDTQYF. DNA of the CDR3: TGCAGCGTTGAAGTTAGCGGGAGCACAGATACGCAGTATTTT. This chain joins TRBV29-1 and TRBJ2-3; 7 nucleotides match TRBD2. Unmatched junction bases numbered 1, after V lost 1 base and J lost 0 bases. There are 14 residues in the CDR3. The germline gives CDR1 SQVTM, CDR2 ANQGSEA.

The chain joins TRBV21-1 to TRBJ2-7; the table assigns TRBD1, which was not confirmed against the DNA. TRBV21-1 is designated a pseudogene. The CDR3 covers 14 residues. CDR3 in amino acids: CASAGQGRSYEQYF. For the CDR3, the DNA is TGTGCCAGCGCCGGACAGGGCAGATCCTACGAGCAGTACTTC.

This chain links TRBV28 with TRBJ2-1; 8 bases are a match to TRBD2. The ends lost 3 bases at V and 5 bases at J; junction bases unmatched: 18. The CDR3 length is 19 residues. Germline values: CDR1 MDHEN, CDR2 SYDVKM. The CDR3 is CASSLFGGFQREFHNEQFF. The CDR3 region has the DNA TGTGCCAGCAGTTTGTTCGGGGGATTCCAGCGGGAGTTTCACAATGAGCAGTTCTTC.

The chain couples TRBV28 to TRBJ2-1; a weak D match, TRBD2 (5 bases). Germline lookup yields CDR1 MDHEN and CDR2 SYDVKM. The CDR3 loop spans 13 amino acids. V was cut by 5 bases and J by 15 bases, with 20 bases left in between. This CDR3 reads CASSLPSHSGSFF. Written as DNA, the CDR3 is TGTGCCAGCAGTCTCCCCAGCCACAGCGGCTCGTTCTTC.

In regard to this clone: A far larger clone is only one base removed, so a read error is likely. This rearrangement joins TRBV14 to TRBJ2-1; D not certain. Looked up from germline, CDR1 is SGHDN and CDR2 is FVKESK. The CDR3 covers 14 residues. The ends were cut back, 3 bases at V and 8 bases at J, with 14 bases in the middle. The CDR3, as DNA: TGTGCCAGCAGCCAGCGCTACTTAGAGGATGAGCAGTTCTTC. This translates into CASSQRYLEDEQFF. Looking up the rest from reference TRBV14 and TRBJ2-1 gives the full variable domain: EAGVTQFPSHSVIEKGQTVTLRCDPISGHDNLYWYRRVMGKEIKFLLHFVKESKQDESGMPNNRFLAERTGGTYSTLKVQPAELEDSGVYFCASSQRYLEDEQFFGPGTRLTVL.

The CDR3 coding sequence is TGTGCCAGCAGCTGGGCCGACTCTGGGGCCAACGTCCTGACTTTC. It translates to CASSWADSGANVLTF. This chain connects TRBV11-2 to TRBJ2-6; D unresolved. The germline gives CDR1 SGHAT, CDR2 FQNNGV. Trimming took 4 bases from V and 0 from J, leaving 7 bases between them. The CDR3 has 15 amino acids.

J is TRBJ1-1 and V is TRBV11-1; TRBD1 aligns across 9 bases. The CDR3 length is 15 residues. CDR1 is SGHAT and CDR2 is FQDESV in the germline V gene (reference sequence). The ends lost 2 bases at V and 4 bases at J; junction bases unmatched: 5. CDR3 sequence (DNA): TGTGCCAGCAGCTTACGCACAGGGGGCGGCACTGAAGCTTTCTTT. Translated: CASSLRTGGGTEAFF.